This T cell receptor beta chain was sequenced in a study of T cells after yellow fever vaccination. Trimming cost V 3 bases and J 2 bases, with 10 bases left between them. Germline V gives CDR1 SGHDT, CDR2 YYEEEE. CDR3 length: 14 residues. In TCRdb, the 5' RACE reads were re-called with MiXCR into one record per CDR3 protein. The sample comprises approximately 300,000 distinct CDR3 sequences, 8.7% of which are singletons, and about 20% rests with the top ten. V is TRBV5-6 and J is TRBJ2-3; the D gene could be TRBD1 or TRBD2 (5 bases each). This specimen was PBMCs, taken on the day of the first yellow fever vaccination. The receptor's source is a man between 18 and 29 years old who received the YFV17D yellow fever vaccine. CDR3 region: CASSSGPLTDTQYF. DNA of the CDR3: TGTGCCAGCAGCTCGGGACCACTCACAGATACGCAGTATTTT.